Following are 30 T cell receptor beta chains from one sample sequenced in a study of tumor-infiltrating lymphocytes in primary liver carcinoma. Starting material for RNA and DNA co-extraction consisted of about 17-31 mg of unsorted bulk tissue. A primer matching the constant region was used to make TCR beta cDNA from 500 to 650 ng of total RNA. Three nested multiplex PCR rounds, a slightly modified ARM-PCR, produced the libraries for TCR beta. Each of the first two PCR rounds ran approximately 10 cycles with TRBV1-TRBV30 forward and C-beta reverse primers. A single record per CDR3 protein comes from TCRdb applying MiXCR to the multiplex PCR reads. Seen here are approximately 80,000 distinct CDR3 sequences, roughly two thirds observed once, and the top ten hold about 25%. Sequences were obtained from tumor-adjacent normal liver tissue. The receptors were gathered from a man aged 40-49 years with primary liver carcinoma and hepatitis B virus infection.

A remark on this clonotype: One end of the junction is discordant with germline, which a read error may explain. The chain joins TRBV4-1 to TRBJ1-2; D call uncertain. Germline-derived CDR1 and CDR2 are MGHRA and YSYEKL. This CDR3 region has 14 residues. CDR3 sequence (DNA): TGCGCCAGGAGCCAGGCCGACGGGGACTATGGCTACACCTTC. Translated, it gives CARSQADGDYGYTF.

The rearrangement links TRBV10-3 to TRBJ2-3, with D possibly matching TRBD2 (6 bases). The V gene's germline CDR1 is ENHRY and CDR2 SYGVKD. The CDR3 is 14 amino acids. With 2 bases removed from V and 8 bases from J, the gap between germline ends came to 14 bases. The CDR3 region is CAISEQGVEGTQYF. CDR3 nucleotides: TGTGCCATCAGTGAGCAGGGAGTGGAGGGTACGCAGTATTTT.

This clonotype has just one count. Being one base from a much bigger clone, this may be a read error. The gene calls are TRBV29-1 and TRBJ2-1; D unclear. Trimming took off 6 bases at V and 8 bases at J, with 20 bases between the two ends. This CDR3 region has 14 residues. Germline-derived CDR1 and CDR2 are SQVTM and ANQGSEA. The CDR3: CSVVRWNSYDEQFF. The DNA for the CDR3 is TGCAGCGTCGTCAGGTGGAACTCTTACGATGAGCAGTTCTTC.

Turning to this clonotype: Compared with germline, one end of the junction differs, possibly owing to a read error. The chain recombines TRBV24-1 with TRBJ2-1, with a tentative D call TRBD2 (5 bases). This CDR3 has 13 amino acids. CDR1 KGHDR and CDR2 SFDVKD come from the germline V gene. This chain's CDR3 is CTTSDPLAFEQFF. The CDR3 DNA reads TGTACCACCAGTGACCCCCTAGCTTTTGAGCAATTCTTC.

This clonotype was counted at least ten times. The chain recombines TRBV6-2 or TRBV6-3 with TRBJ2-1, with no clear D. V was clipped by 2 bases and J by 6 bases, with 14 bases between them. Germline CDR1 MNHEY, CDR2 SVGEGT. The CDR3 extends over 15 amino acids. In DNA, the CDR3 is TGTGCCAGCAGTTACGATGGACCCGCCCTCAATGAGCAGTTCTTC. This sequence encodes CASSYDGPALNEQFF.

The rearrangement uses TRBV11-2 and TRBJ2-3; D not resolved. This CDR3 is 17 amino acids long. The germline CDR1 and CDR2 sequences are SGHAT and FQNNGV. CDR3 sequence: CTNSFGQRPISTDTQYF. DNA of the CDR3: TGTACCAACAGCTTCGGGCAACGTCCAATAAGCACAGATACGCAGTATTTT.

J is TRBJ2-1 and V is TRBV18; 12 nucleotides align to TRBD1. The germline V gene encodes CDR1 KGHSH and CDR2 LQKENI. The junction had 8 bases not matched to a gene; V was cut back by 6 bases and J by 8 bases. This CDR3 region has 15 residues. The CDR3 bases are TGTGCCAGCTCCCAGGCCGGGACAGGGGGCTATGAGCAGTTCTTC. Amino acids: CASSQAGTGGYEQFF.

On this clonotype: Its ends do not fully match the called genes, so a read error is possible. The chain has TRBV11-2 and TRBJ2-7; D is perhaps TRBD2 (6 bases). This CDR3 comprises 13 residues. In germline, CDR1 is SGHAT, CDR2 FQNNGV. CDR3 nucleotide sequence: TGTGACAGCAGCTTCGGAGGTGCTAGCGAACAGTACTTC. Amino acid sequence: CDSSFGGASEQYF.

Comments on this clonotype: The junction departs from germline at one end; a sequencing error may be responsible. The chain has TRBV4-1 and TRBJ2-3; no clear D gene. Germline V lookup: CDR1 MGHRA, CDR2 YSYEKL. This CDR3 has 15 amino acids. CDR3 amino acids: CASSQGCVGADTQYF. As DNA, the CDR3 is TGCGCCAGTAGCCAAGGCTGCGTCGGCGCAGATACGCAGTATTTT.

V is TRBV11-2 and J is TRBJ2-7; possibly TRBD1 for D (6 bases). The ends were cut back, 10 bases at V and 6 bases at J, with 19 bases in the middle. The CDR3 spans 13 residues. Germline-derived CDR1 and CDR2 are SGHAT and FQNNGV. DNA for the CDR3: TGTGCCACCAGTCTTGCAGGGGTAGGCGAGCAGTACTTC. It translates to CATSLAGVGEQYF.

A word on this clonotype: A much larger clonotype is one base distant, so this may be a read error. The chain recombines TRBV21-1 with TRBJ2-5; TRBD1, the D gene given by the table, was not confirmed from the DNA. TRBV21-1 corresponds to a pseudogene. This CDR3 has 14 amino acids. The CDR3 is CASPLTGGAKTQYF. In nucleotides, the CDR3 is TGTGCCAGCCCCCTCACAGGGGGCGCGAAGACCCAGTACTTC.

Note on this clonotype: This CDR3 fails to terminate in the conserved phenylalanine or tryptophan, so it likely reflects a read error. This chain links TRBV12-3 or TRBV12-4 with TRBJ2-7; D tentatively reads TRBD1 or TRBD2 (5 bases each). The V end lost 10 bases, the J end lost 3 bases, and 19 bases lay between the germline ends. The CDR3 sequence is 14 residues long. The CDR3 loop is CAIRAQLGDYEQYL. DNA for the CDR3: TGTGCCATCAGGGCCCAACTGGGAGACTACGAGCAGTACCTC.

Worth noting for this clonotype: Relative to the germline gene, one junction end is altered; a read error may explain this. Here the CDR3 reads CSSTTGDAQYF. The DNA of the CDR3 is TGCAGCAGTACGACCGGAGATGCGCAGTATTTT. The chain carries TRBV29-1 and TRBJ2-3; D call uncertain. CDR1 and CDR2 from the germline V gene are SQVTM and ANQGSEA. The CDR3 is made up of 11 amino acids.

Details on this clonotype: At one boundary the junction diverges from the germline segment, which might be a read error. The V and J genes are TRBV4-1 and TRBJ2-2, with D perhaps matching TRBD2 (6 bases). The CDR3 runs 15 residues. Germline V gene data show CDR1 as MGHRA and CDR2 as YSYEKL. CDR3 amino acids: CASSQEGRNTEELFF. Here the CDR3 DNA reads TGCGCCAGCAGCCAAGAGGGGAGGAACACCGAGGAGCTGTTTTTT.

Of note for this clonotype: This CDR3 fails to terminate in the conserved phenylalanine or tryptophan, so it likely reflects a read error. The CDR3 bases are TGCACGGTTGAAGGACAGGGGTCCGGGGAGCTGTTTCTT. This translates into CTVEGQGSGELFL. The V call is TRBV29-1, the J call TRBJ2-2; 9 bases match TRBD1. The CDR3 loop spans 13 amino acids. Germline CDR1 is SQVTM and CDR2 is ANQGSEA.

This clonotype showed up just once. The rearrangement links TRBV29-1 to TRBJ2-1; D call uncertain. This CDR3 is 10 amino acids long. Germline V gene sequence: CDR1 SQVTM, CDR2 ANQGSEA. This chain's CDR3 is CSAEYNEQFF. Here the CDR3 DNA reads TGCAGTGCTGAATACAATGAGCAGTTCTTC.

This clonotype turned up a few times. A much larger clone sits a single nucleotide away, making a read error possible. CDR3 loop: CASSFTYEQNF. The CDR3 bases are TGTGCCAGCAGCTTCACCTACGAGCAGAACTTC. The V gene is TRBV7-9, the J gene TRBJ2-7, with D unclear. CDR1 is SEHNR, CDR2 FQNEAQ, per germline (reference sequence). CDR3 length: 11 amino acids.

As to this clonotype: It may be a read error: a sequence one base away is much more abundant. The J gene is TRBJ2-7, the V gene TRBV10-2; TRBD1 matches 9 bases. The CDR3 is 14 amino acids. Germline values: CDR1 WSHSY, CDR2 SAAADI. The ends lost 6 bases at V and 5 bases at J; junction bases unmatched: 8. CDR3 DNA sequence: TGCGCCAGCAGCCGGGACAGGGATATCGACGAGCAGTACTTC. Translation: CASSRDRDIDEQYF.

The chain is built from TRBV6-6 and TRBJ1-4, with 10 bases fitting TRBD1. The CDR3 runs to 17 residues. Germline V gene lookup returns CDR1 MNHNY and CDR2 SVGAGI (reference sequence). CDR3 sequence (DNA): TGTACTAGCAGTTTTGGGACAGGGGCGACAACTAATGAAAAACTGTTTTTT. Amino acids: CTSSFGTGATTNEKLFF.

By sample share, this clonotype is medium-sized. The chain recombines TRBV11-3 with TRBJ2-1, with 9 bases aligning to TRBD1. CDR1 and CDR2 (germline): SGHNT, YENEEA. With V trimmed by 5 bases and J by 7 bases, 6 bases remained unmatched. The CDR3 contains 14 residues. The CDR3 region has the DNA TGTGCCAGCAGCCCGGGACAGGGTTTAAATGAGCAGTTCTTC. Encoded protein: CASSPGQGLNEQFF.

About this clonotype itself: One end of the junction fails to match germline, which may point to a read error. The chain combines TRBV4-3 with TRBJ2-5, with 11 nucleotides matching TRBD2. CDR1 is LGHNA, CDR2 YSLEER, per germline. The length of the CDR3 is 17 residues. CDR3 sequence: CASNQAASGRTGETQYF. The CDR3 region has the DNA TGCGCCAGCAACCAAGCAGCTAGCGGGAGGACTGGTGAGACCCAGTACTTC.

The gene calls are TRBV10-1 and TRBJ2-2; TRBD1 might be the D (6 bases). V was cut by 2 bases and J by 8 bases, with 15 bases left in between. Germline lookup yields CDR1 WNHNN and CDR2 SYGVQD (reference sequence). The CDR3 has 15 residues. The CDR3 bases are TGCGCCAGCAGTGAGACCGGGACACGGCGAGGGGAGCTGTTTTTT. Its translation: CASSETGTRRGELFF.

As regards this clonotype: The junction and the germline gene differ at one end; a read error may be behind it. The chain couples TRBV14 to TRBJ2-7, with a tentative D call TRBD2 (5 bases). The germline V gene encodes CDR1 SGHDN and CDR2 FVKESK. The CDR3 contains 11 residues. In DNA form, the CDR3 reads TGTGCCAGCGGCTCTTATGGGGAGCAATACTTC. This sequence encodes CASGSYGEQYF.

This clonotype was counted only a few times. V and J are TRBV11-2 and TRBJ1-2; D call uncertain. The CDR3 consists of 11 residues. Germline V gene lookup returns CDR1 SGHAT and CDR2 FQNNGV. The V end was cut by 6 bases, the J end by 1 base, with 3 bases between. For the CDR3, the DNA is TGTGCCAGCAGGGGTAACTATGGCTACACCTTC. It codes for CASRGNYGYTF.

This clonotype was seen at least ten times. This sequence joins TRBV10-1 and TRBJ2-2, with D unclear. This CDR3 comprises 12 residues. CDR1 and CDR2 from the germline V gene are WNHNN and SYGVQD (reference sequence). Trimming removed 8 bases from V and 2 bases from J, with 6 bases in between. The CDR3 region is CASRPNTGELFF. Written as DNA, the CDR3 is TGCGCCAGCCGTCCAAACACCGGGGAGCTGTTTTTT.

This chain uses TRBV6-6 with TRBJ1-5; 9 bases line up with TRBD1. CDR1 and CDR2 (germline): MNHNY, SVGAGI (reference sequence). CDR3 length: 15 residues. The CDR3 region has the DNA TGTGTCAGTAGTCTAAGTCCGACAGGGGGAGGGCCCCAGCATTTT. It specifies CVSSLSPTGGGPQHF.

This clonotype has a count of ten or more. The chain links TRBV7-8 to TRBJ1-5, with 7 positions matching TRBD1. With 1 base clipped from V and 4 bases from J, the junction kept 4 bases outside the gene matches. The CDR3 has 15 amino acids. Per germline, CDR1 SGHVS and CDR2 FQNEAQ. The CDR3 DNA reads TGTGCCAGCAGCTTAGAAGGGGGCGGGAATCAGCCCCAGCATTTT. The encoded protein is CASSLEGGGNQPQHF.

This clonotype has only one observation. With a much larger clone just one base away, this may be a read error. This chain connects TRBV28 to TRBJ2-7; no clear D gene. The germline gives CDR1 MDHEN, CDR2 SYDVKM. The germline V and J ends were trimmed by 6 bases and 3 bases, with 18 bases remaining between them. The CDR3 extends over 15 amino acids. The CDR3 loop reads CASRSHQTADYEQYF. The CDR3 coding sequence is TGTGCCAGCAGGTCTCACCAAACCGCTGACTACGAGCAGTACTTC.

This clonotype is medium-sized. V and J are TRBV6-1 and TRBJ2-7; D perhaps matches TRBD1 (6 bases). CDR1 is MNHNS, CDR2 SASEGT, per germline. The CDR3 contains 14 residues. Trimming removed 4 bases from V and 0 bases from J, with 10 bases in between. The CDR3 sequence: CASSGTVSSYEQYF. In DNA, the CDR3 is TGTGCCAGCAGTGGGACAGTAAGCTCCTACGAGCAGTACTTC.

The rearrangement joins TRBV6-2 or TRBV6-3 to TRBJ2-7, with TRBD1 matching 7 bases. This CDR3 is built from 15 residues. V lost 6 bases and J lost 7; bases outside the gene matches: 15. Germline V lookup: CDR1 MNHEY, CDR2 SVGEGT. CDR3 sequence (DNA): TGTGCCAGCAGATACCATCTAGACAGGGCATATGAGCAGTACTTC. Its translation is CASRYHLDRAYEQYF.